This record covers a single T cell receptor beta chain. The CDR3 consists of 21 residues. Germline loops: CDR1 SGHRS, CDR2 YFSETQ. V lost 4 bases, J lost 7 bases, and 23 bases stayed unmatched. RNA transcripts were the source from which TCR beta CDR3 regions were amplified. The workflow started with a first-round RT-PCR run with HTBI primers and then moved on to a second-round multiplex PCR. TCRdb reprocessed the multiplex PCR reads via MiXCR and lists one record per CDR3 protein. The data show about half a million distinct CDR3 sequences, with over 13% seen just once and approximately 9.8% held by the top ten. It was from around 10 ml of fresh peripheral blood that the PBMCs came. This sample stems from a study of Graves' ophthalmopathy and Graves' hyperthyroidism.

The chain carries TRBV5-1 and TRBJ2-7; 16 positions match TRBD2. The clonotype was recovered from a woman aged 25-40 years with Graves' ophthalmopathy. Sequenced: blood. CDR3 in amino acids: CASSQTGIRYGTSGRAGEQYF. In DNA, the CDR3 is TGCGCCAGCAGCCAGACAGGGATCCGATACGGGACTAGCGGGAGGGCCGGGGAGCAGTACTTC.